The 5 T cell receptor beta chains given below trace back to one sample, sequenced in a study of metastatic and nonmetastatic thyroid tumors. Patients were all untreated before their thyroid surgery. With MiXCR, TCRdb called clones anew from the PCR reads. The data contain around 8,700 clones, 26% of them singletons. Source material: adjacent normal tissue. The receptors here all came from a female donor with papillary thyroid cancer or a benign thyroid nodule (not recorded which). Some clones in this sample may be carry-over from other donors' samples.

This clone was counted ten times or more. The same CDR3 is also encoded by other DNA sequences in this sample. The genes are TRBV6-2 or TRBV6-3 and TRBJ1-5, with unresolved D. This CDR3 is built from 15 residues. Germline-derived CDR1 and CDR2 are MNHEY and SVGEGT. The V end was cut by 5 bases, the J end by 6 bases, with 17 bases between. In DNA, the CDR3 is TGTGCCAGCAGTATCCTTTCCGATTGGGGTCAGCCCCAGCATTTT. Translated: CASSILSDWGQPQHF.

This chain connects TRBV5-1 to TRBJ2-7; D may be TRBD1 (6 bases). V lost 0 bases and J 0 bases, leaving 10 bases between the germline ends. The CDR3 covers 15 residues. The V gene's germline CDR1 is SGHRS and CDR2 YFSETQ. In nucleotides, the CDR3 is TGCGCCAGCAGCTTGGCCCAGGGGAGCTCCTACGAGCAGTACTTC. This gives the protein CASSLAQGSSYEQYF.

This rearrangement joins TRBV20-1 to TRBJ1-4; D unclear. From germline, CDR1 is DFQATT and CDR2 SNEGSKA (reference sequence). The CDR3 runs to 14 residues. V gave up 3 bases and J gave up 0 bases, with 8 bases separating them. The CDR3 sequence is CSARETSTNEKLFF. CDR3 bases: TGCAGTGCTAGGGAGACTTCAACTAATGAAAAACTGTTTTTT.

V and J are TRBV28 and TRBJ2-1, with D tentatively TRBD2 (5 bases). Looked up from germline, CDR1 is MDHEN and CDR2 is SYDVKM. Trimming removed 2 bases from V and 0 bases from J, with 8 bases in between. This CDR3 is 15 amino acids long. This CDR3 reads CASSLNGISYNEQFF. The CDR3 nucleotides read TGTGCCAGCAGTTTAAACGGGATCTCCTACAATGAGCAGTTCTTC.

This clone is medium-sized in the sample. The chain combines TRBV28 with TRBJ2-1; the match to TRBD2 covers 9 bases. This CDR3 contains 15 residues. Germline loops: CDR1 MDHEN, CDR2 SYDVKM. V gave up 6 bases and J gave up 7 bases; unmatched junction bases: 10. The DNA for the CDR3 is TGTGCCAGCAGGTCAAGCGGGGGGCAAGGGAATGAGCAGTTCTTC. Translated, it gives CASRSSGGQGNEQFF. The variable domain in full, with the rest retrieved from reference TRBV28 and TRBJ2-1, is DVKVTQSSRYLVKRTGEKVFLECVQDMDHENMFWYRQDPGLGLRLIYFSYDVKMKEKGDIPEGYSVSREKKERFSLILESASTNQTSMYLCASRSSGGQGNEQFFGPGTRLTVL.